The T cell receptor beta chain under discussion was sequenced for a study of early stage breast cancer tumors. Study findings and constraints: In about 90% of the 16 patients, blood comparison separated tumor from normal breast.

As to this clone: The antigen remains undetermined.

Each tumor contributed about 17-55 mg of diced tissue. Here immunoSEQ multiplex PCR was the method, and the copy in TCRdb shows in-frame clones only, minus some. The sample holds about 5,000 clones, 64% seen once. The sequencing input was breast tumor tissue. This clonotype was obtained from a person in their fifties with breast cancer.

The CDR3 region has the DNA TGTGCCATCAGTGGCAGCCCGGCAAAACTAGCGAATAAGTACCAAGAGACCCAGTACTTC. It is translated as CAISGSPAKLANKYQETQYF. The chain couples TRBV10-3 to TRBJ2-5; 7 positions match TRBD2. The CDR3 has 20 residues. The germline V gene has CDR1 ENHRY and CDR2 SYGVKD. The trim removed 4 bases at V and 0 bases at J, leaving 20 bases unmatched.